These T cell receptor beta chains were read from a single sample in a study of regulatory T cells in long-lasting Graves disease. TCRdb analysed the multiplex PCR reads with MiXCR anew, one entry per CDR3 protein. This table has fewer than 400,000 distinct CDR3 sequences, about 20% appearing once. The sample was peripheral blood mononuclear cells (PBMCs), taken when the disease was refractory, from a patient treated with antithyroid drugs. Every receptor here comes from a female donor with Graves disease. Both conserved end residues are trimmed from each CDR3. Clone size is not always given. Where it is, it says once, few, many or a class for expanded clones.

many,TRBV28,ASSASRSRAF
few,TRBV14,ASSRLGQAANTEAF
.,TRBV20-1,SASDRVRSNEQY
.,TRBV12-3/TRBV12-4,ASSFGAYRGNTGELF
few,TRBV5-1,ASSLKGDEKLF
many,TRBV7-8,ASSLGYRDTEAF
.,TRBV6-5,ASSSLGLAGSSSYEQY
many,TRBV27,ASSFRVSVGVNSPLH
few,TRBV30,AWSVRGMNTEAF
.,TRBV10-2,ASTREAKNIQY
.,TRBV12-3/TRBV12-4,ASSLRGGQGAYEQY
many,TRBV20-1,SAWLAGTETQY
many,TRBV7-9,ASSPPGRDNQPQH
.,TRBV6-1,ASRTGLRKTYT
many,TRBV18,ASSPPRQGFDEQY
.,TRBV5-1,ASTPGTYRREQF
once,TRBV20-1,SALTSTGRPVPTNEKLF
many,TRBV5-1,ASSPETSSHTGELF
many,TRBV12-3/TRBV12-4,ASSFGAMISGANVLT
many,TRBV12-3/TRBV12-4,ASSFGLTEAF
many,TRBV12-5,ASGFGGNQPQH
few,TRBV18,ASSPSRGTYEQY
many,TRBV2,ASSSLAGSRLMTQY
many,TRBV15,ATSVSEKTQY
.,TRBV4-1,ASSQDSGVDYGYT
.,TRBV18,ASSLPDRGTNEKLF
.,TRBV7-9,ASSPGHSGNTIY
many,TRBV12-3/TRBV12-4,ASSAPGSYEQY
many,TRBV18,ASSPPRTTNEKLF
.,TRBV4-1,ASSQDGTSGRWWETQY
many,TRBV18,ASSLQTSGSGETQY
.,TRBV7-2,ASSLHPIYGYT
.,TRBV28,ASGKLANSYEQY
many,TRBV9,ASSVSGGELF
few,TRBV6-2/TRBV6-3,ASGEQNTDAF
few,TRBV18,ASSPLTYGDYEQY